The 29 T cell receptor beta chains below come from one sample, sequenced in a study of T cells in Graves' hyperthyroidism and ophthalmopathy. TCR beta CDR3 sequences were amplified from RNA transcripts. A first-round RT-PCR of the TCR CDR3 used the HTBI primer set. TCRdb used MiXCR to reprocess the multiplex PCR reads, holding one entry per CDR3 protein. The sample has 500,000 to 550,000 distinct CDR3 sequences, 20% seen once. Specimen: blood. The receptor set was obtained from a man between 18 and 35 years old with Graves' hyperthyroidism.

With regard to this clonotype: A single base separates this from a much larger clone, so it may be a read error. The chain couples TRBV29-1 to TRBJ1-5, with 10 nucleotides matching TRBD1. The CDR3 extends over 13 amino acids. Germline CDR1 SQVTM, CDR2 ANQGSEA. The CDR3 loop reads CSVGDRGNQPLHF. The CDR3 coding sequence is TGCAGCGTCGGGGACAGGGGCAATCAGCCCCTGCATTTT.

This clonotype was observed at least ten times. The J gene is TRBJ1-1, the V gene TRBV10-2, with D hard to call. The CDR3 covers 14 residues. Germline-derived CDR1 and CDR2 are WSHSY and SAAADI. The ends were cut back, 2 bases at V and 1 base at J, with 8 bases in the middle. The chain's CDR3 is CASSEATTNTEAFF. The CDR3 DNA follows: TGCGCCAGCAGTGAGGCTACAACGAACACTGAAGCTTTCTTT.

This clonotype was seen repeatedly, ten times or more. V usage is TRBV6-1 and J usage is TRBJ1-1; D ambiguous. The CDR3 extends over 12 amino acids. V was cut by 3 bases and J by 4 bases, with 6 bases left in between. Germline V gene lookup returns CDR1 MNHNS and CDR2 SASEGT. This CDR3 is CASSEWSTEAFF. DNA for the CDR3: TGTGCCAGCAGTGAGTGGAGCACTGAAGCTTTCTTT.

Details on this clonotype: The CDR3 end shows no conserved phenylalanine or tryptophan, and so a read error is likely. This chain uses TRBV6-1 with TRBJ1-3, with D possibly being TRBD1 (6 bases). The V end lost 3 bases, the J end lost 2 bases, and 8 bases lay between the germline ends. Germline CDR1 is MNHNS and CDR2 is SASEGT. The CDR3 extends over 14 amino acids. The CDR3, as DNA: TGTGCCAGCAGTGACGGGGGGCCTGGAAACACCATATATTAT. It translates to CASSDGGPGNTIYY.

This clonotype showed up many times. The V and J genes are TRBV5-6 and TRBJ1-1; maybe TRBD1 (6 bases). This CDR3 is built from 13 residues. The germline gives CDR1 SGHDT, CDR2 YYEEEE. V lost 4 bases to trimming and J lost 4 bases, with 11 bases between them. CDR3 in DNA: TGTGCCAGCAGCGCGACAGGAAGCACTGAAGCTTTCTTT. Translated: CASSATGSTEAFF.

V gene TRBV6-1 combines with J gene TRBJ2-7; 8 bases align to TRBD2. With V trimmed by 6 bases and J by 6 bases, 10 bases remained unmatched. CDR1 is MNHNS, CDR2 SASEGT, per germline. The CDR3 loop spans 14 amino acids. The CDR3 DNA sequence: TGTGCCAGCAGGGAGATCGGGGGGGCTGCCGAGCAGTACTTC. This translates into CASREIGGAAEQYF.

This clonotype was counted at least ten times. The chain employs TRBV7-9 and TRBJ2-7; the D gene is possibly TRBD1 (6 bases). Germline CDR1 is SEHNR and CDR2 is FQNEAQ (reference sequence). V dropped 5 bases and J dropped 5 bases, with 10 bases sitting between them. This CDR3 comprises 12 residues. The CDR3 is CASSPGQNEQYF. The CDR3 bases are TGTGCCAGCAGCCCAGGACAGAACGAGCAGTACTTC.

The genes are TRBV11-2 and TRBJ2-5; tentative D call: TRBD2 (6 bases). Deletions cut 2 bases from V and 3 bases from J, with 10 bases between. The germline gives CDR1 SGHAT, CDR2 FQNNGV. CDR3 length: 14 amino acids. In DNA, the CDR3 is TGTGCCAGCAGCTTAAACTGGGGGGAAGAGACCCAGTACTTC. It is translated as CASSLNWGEETQYF.

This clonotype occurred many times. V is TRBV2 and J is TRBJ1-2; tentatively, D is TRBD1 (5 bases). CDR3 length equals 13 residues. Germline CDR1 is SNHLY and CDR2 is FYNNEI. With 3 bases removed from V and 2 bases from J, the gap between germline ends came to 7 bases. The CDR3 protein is CASSDWGNYGYTF. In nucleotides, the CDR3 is TGTGCCAGCAGTGACTGGGGGAACTATGGCTACACCTTC.

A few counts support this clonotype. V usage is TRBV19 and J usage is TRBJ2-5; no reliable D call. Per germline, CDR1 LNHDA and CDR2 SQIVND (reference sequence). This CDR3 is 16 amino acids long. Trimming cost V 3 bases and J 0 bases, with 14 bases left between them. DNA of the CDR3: TGTGCCAGTAGTATTAATTCGTTGGGGTACCAAGAGACCCAGTACTTC. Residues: CASSINSLGYQETQYF.

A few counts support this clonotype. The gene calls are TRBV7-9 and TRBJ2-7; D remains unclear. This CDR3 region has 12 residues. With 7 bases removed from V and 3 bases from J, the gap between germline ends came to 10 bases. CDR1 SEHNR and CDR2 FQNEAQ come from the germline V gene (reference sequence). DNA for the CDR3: TGTGCCAGCACCAAGGGCAGCTACGAGCAGTACTTC. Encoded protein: CASTKGSYEQYF.

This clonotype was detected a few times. The CDR3 DNA follows: TGTGCCAGCAGCTCCCGGGACAGAACCACCGGGGAGCTGTTTTTT. Its protein is CASSSRDRTTGELFF. This chain links TRBV9 with TRBJ2-2; TRBD1 agrees at 7 bases. Losses at the gene ends were 4 bases for V and 4 bases for J; bases not matched to a gene: 7. This CDR3 has 15 residues. CDR1 is SGDLS and CDR2 is YYNGEE in the germline V gene.

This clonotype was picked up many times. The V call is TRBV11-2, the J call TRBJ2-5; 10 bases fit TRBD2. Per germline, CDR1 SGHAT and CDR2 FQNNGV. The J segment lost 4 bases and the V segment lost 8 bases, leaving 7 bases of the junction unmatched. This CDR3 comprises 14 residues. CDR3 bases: TGTGCCAGCGGAGCGGGGGGGCTTGGAGAGACCCAGTACTTC. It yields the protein CASGAGGLGETQYF.

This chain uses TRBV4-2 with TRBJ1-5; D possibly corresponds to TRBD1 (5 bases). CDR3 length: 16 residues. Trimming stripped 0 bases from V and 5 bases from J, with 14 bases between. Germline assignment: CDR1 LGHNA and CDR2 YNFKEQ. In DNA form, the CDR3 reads TGTGCCAGCAGCCAAGATGGCTTGGGGGGTTATCAGCCCCAGCATTTT. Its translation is CASSQDGLGGYQPQHF.

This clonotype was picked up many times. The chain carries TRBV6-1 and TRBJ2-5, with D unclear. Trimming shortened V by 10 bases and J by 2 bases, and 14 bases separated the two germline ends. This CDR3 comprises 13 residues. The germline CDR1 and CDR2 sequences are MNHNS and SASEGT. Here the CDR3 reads CATGPLLQETQYF. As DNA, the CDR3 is TGTGCCACCGGACCGCTACTTCAAGAGACCCAGTACTTC.

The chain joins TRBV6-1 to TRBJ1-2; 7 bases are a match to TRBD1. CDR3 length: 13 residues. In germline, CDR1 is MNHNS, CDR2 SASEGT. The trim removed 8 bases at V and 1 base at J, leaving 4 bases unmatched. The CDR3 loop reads CASRDSINYGYTF. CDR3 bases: TGTGCCAGCCGGGACAGCATTAACTATGGCTACACCTTC.

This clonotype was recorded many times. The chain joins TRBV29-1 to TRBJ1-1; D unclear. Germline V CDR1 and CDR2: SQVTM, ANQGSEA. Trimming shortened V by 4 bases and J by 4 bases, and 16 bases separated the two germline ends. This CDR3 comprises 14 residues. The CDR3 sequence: CSVVEGPLGTEAFF. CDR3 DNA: TGCAGCGTTGTGGAGGGTCCCTTGGGCACTGAAGCTTTCTTT.

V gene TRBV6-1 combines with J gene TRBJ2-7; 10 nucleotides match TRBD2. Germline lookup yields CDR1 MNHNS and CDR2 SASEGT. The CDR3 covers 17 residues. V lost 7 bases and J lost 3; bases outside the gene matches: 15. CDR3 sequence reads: CASIFRDGWTSGYEQYF. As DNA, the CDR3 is TGTGCCAGCATATTTAGGGACGGATGGACTAGCGGCTACGAGCAGTACTTC.

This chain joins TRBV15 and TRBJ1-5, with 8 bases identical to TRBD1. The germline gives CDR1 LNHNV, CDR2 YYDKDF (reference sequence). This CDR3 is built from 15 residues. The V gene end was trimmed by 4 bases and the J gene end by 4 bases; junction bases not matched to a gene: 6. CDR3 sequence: CATSMGTGPNQPQHF. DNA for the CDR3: TGTGCCACCAGCATGGGGACAGGACCAAATCAGCCCCAGCATTTT.

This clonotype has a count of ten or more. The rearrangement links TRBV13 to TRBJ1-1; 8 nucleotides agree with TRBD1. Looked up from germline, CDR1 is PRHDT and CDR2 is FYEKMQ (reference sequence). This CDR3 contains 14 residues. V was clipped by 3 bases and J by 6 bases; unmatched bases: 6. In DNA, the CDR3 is TGTGCCAGCAGCTTTCCTGGACAGGGTGCTGAAGCTTTCTTT. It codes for CASSFPGQGAEAFF.

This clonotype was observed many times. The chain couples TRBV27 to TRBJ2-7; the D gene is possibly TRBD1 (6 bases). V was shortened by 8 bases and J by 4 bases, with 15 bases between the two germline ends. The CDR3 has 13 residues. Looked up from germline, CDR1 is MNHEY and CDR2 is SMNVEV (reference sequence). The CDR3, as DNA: TGTGCCAGCCGGGACACCAGAAGATACGAGCAGTACTTC. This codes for CASRDTRRYEQYF.

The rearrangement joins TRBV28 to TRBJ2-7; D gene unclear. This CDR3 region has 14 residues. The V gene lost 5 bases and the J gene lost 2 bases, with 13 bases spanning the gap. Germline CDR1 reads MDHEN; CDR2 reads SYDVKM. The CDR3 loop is CASSPPVSAYEQYF. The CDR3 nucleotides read TGTGCCAGCAGTCCCCCGGTGTCAGCCTACGAGCAGTACTTC.

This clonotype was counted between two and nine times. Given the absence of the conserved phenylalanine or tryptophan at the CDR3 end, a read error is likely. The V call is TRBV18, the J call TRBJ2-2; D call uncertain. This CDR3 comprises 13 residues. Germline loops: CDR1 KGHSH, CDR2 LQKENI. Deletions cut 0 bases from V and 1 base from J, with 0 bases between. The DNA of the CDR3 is TGTGCCAGCTCACCACCGAACACCGGGGAGCTGTTTTTG. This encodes CASSPPNTGELFL.

The CDR3 sequence is CASKLLAGVTQETQYF. CDR3 bases: TGTGCCAGCAAACTACTAGCGGGGGTAACCCAAGAGACCCAGTACTTC. The genes are TRBV27 and TRBJ2-5; 11 bases are a match to TRBD2. Germline CDR1 reads MNHEY; CDR2 reads SMNVEV (reference sequence). The CDR3 covers 16 residues. The trim removed 7 bases at V and 1 base at J, leaving 8 bases unmatched.

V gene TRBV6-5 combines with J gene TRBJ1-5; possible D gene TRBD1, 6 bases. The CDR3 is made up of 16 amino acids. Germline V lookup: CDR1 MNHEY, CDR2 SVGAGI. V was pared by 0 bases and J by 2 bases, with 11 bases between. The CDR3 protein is CASSYSPGGGNQPQHF. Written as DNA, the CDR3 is TGTGCCAGCAGTTACTCGCCGGGGGGCGGCAATCAGCCCCAGCATTTT.

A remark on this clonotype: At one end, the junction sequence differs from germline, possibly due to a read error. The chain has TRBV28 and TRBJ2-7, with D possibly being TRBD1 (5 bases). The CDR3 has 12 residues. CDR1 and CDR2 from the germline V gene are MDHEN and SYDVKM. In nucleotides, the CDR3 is TGTGCCAGCACTTTAGGGGCCGGCGAGCAGTACTTC. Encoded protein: CASTLGAGEQYF. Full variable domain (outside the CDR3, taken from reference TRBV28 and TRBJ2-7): DVKVTQSSRYLVKRTGEKVFLECVQDMDHENMFWYRQDPGLGLRLIYFSYDVKMKEKGDIPEGYSVSREKKERFSLILESASTNQTSMYLCASTLGAGEQYFGPGTRLTVT.

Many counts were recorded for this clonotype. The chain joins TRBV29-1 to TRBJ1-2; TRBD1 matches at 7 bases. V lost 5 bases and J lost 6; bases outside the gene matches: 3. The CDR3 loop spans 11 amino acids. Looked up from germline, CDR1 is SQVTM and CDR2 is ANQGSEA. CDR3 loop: CSVRQGDGYTF. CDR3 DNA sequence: TGCAGCGTTCGACAGGGAGATGGCTACACCTTC.

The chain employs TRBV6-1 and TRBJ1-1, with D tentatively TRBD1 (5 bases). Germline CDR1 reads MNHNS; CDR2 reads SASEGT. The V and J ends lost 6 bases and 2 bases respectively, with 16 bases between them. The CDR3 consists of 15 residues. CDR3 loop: CASRVEGTGNTEAFF. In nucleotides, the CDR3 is TGTGCCAGCAGGGTCGAGGGGACGGGTAACACTGAAGCTTTCTTT.

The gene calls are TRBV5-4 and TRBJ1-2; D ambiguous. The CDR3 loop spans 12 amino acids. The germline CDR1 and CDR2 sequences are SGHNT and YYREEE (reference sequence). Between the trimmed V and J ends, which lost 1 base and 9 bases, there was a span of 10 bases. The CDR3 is CASSLPVGSYTF. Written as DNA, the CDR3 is TGTGCCAGCAGCTTGCCGGTCGGAAGCTACACCTTC.